This T cell receptor (beta chain) was recovered during a study of T cell responses to AZD1222 COVID-19 vaccine. Study-level points and caveats: Just a handful of people given AZD1222 tested seropositive at baseline. Repertoires were collected only later (after the peak T cell response had occurred). Two doses of AZD1222 preceded a rise in Spike-specific TCR breadth and depth. Donors were largely white British and mainly female; clonal diversity was possibly underestimated.

V shed 5 bases and J shed 7 bases, with 20 bases lying between them. The length of the CDR3 is 16 residues. The V gene's germline CDR1 is LNHDA and CDR2 SQIVND (reference sequence). As for this clone: As yet, its antigen is unknown.

Profiling relied on immunoSEQ multiplex PCR, and the TCRdb table lists in-frame clones only, not all of them. The sample contains about 100,000 clones, just under 90% of which appear only once. The chain couples TRBV19 to TRBJ1-4; a possible D gene is TRBD1 (5 bases). This specimen was peripheral blood, taken on day 0 of AZD1222 vaccination. The receptor's source is an adult in good health. The CDR3 sequence is CASSSPFSRTGEKLFF. DNA for the CDR3: TGTGCCAGTAGTTCCCCGTTTTCCCGCACAGGTGAAAAACTGTTTTTT.